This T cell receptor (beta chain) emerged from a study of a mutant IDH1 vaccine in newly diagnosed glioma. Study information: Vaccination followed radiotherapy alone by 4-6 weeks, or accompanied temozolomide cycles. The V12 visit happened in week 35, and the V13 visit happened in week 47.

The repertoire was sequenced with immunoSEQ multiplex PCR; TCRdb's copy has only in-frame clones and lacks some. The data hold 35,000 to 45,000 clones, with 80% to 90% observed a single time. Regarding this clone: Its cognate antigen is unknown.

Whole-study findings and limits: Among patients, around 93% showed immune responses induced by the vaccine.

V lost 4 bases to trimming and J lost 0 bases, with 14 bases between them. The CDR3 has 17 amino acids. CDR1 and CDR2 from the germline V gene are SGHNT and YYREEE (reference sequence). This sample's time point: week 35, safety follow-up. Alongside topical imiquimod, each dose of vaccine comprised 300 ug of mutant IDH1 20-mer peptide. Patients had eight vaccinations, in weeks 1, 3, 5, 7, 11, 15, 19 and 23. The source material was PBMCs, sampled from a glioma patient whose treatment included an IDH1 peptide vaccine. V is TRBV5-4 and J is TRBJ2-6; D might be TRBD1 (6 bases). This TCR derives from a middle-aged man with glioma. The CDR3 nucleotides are TGTGCCAGCAGCGATGTGGACAGTAACTCTGGGGCCAACGTCCTGACTTTC. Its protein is CASSDVDSNSGANVLTF.